Following are 13 T cell receptor beta chains from one sample sequenced in a study of blood T cells in healthy people across ages. Together with a sample-barcoded 5' primer, a J-beta primer mix was included in a second PCR lasting about 6 to 12 cycles. In TCRdb, the 5' RACE reads were re-called with MiXCR into one record per CDR3 protein. The sample gives 1.5 million to 2 million distinct CDR3 sequences, roughly 52% of which show up once; 2.1% is in the top ten. The sequenced sample was blood. These TCRs come from a woman aged 40 to 55 in good health.

The CDR3 loop reads CASSAGSKETQYF. The CDR3 region has the DNA TGTGCCAGCAGTGCAGGGTCCAAAGAGACCCAGTACTTC. V and J are TRBV21-1 and TRBJ2-5. TRBV21-1 is a recognized pseudogene. This CDR3 region has 13 residues.

The chain links TRBV5-6 to TRBJ2-1, with 9 bases that match TRBD2. Germline V gene data show CDR1 as SGHDT and CDR2 as YYEEEE. The CDR3 contains 16 residues. V lost 4 bases, J lost 0 bases, and 5 bases stayed unmatched. This chain's CDR3 is CASSPQAGGSYNEQFF. CDR3 bases: TGTGCCAGCAGCCCCCAAGCGGGGGGCTCCTACAATGAGCAGTTCTTC.

In its sample, this clonotype was seen many times. Here the CDR3 DNA reads TGTGCCAGCTCACCACCCGGACGGAACTACGAGCAGTACTTC. As protein: CASSPPGRNYEQYF. This chain joins TRBV18 and TRBJ2-7, with unresolved D. Germline V gives CDR1 KGHSH, CDR2 LQKENI. The CDR3 has 14 residues. The V and J ends lost 0 bases and 3 bases respectively, with 9 bases between them.

This clonotype was seen a few times. The V gene is TRBV4-3, the J gene TRBJ2-3; TRBD2 agrees at 11 bases. The CDR3 is 17 residues long. Trimming removed 3 bases from V and 2 bases from J; junction bases left unmatched: 7. CDR1 and CDR2 from the germline V gene are LGHNA and YSLEER. The CDR3, as DNA: TGCGCCAGCAGCCATGATATACTAGCGGGGGCCACAGATACGCAGTATTTT. Translated: CASSHDILAGATDTQYF.

The chain employs TRBV5-1 and TRBJ2-7; TRBD1 matches at 9 bases. V lost 4 bases to trimming and J lost 3 bases; unmatched junction nucleotides: 8. Germline CDR1 SGHRS, CDR2 YFSETQ. The CDR3 covers 15 residues. The chain's CDR3 is CASSPRGQGLYEQYF. The CDR3 nucleotides are TGCGCCAGCAGCCCGAGGGGACAGGGACTCTACGAGCAGTACTTC.

This chain uses TRBV20-1 with TRBJ2-5; 8 nucleotides agree with TRBD2. CDR1 is DFQATT and CDR2 is SNEGSKA in the germline V gene (reference sequence). This CDR3 is 14 amino acids long. The V and J ends lost 6 bases and 0 bases, in that order; junction bases with no gene match: 6. CDR3 sequence (DNA): TGCAGTGCGGCGGCAGCGGGGGACCAAGAGACCCAGTACTTC. It specifies CSAAAAGDQETQYF.

The chain is built from TRBV11-2 and TRBJ2-1; D possibly corresponds to TRBD2 (5 bases). V lost 1 base and J 3 bases, leaving 13 bases between the germline ends. The CDR3 spans 16 residues. Germline CDR1 reads SGHAT; CDR2 reads FQNNGV. The CDR3, as DNA: TGTGCCAGCAGCTTAGCTGGACGGGGATACTACAATGAGCAGTTCTTC. Translating it yields CASSLAGRGYYNEQFF.

This clonotype turned up a few times. The junction differs from germline at one of its ends, possibly a read error. The chain employs TRBV7-9 and TRBJ1-2; D ambiguous. This CDR3 comprises 14 residues. The germline V gene encodes CDR1 SEHNR and CDR2 FQNEAQ (reference sequence). CDR3 sequence (DNA): TGTGCCAGCAGCTTTAAGAGGCAAGCCTATGGCCACACCTTC. Its protein is CASSFKRQAYGHTF.

The CDR3 DNA sequence: TGTGCCAGCAGTTATCGGTCCTTGTTCTACGAGCAGTACTTC. Translating gives CASSYRSLFYEQYF. This sequence joins TRBV6-6 and TRBJ2-7, with D hard to call. This CDR3 comprises 14 residues. Germline V gene lookup returns CDR1 MNHNY and CDR2 SVGAGI (reference sequence). Trimming pared 3 bases from V and 3 bases from J, leaving 12 bases between.

This clonotype showed up just a few times. The J gene is TRBJ2-1, the V gene TRBV29-1; 7 bases align to TRBD1. CDR3 length: 11 amino acids. Trimming cost V 6 bases and J 7 bases; bases outside gene matches: 3. Germline lookup yields CDR1 SQVTM and CDR2 ANQGSEA. CDR3 region: CSVTGANEQFF. The DNA of the CDR3 is TGCAGCGTCACAGGGGCGAATGAGCAGTTCTTC.

The rearrangement joins TRBV4-2 to TRBJ2-1, with 8 nucleotides matching TRBD2. The CDR3 runs to 17 residues. The V segment lost 0 bases and the J segment 8 bases; nucleotides outside the gene matches: 12. CDR1 and CDR2 from the germline V gene are LGHNA and YNFKEQ. The CDR3 region is CASSQDVWVAGKDEQFF. The CDR3 DNA reads as TGTGCCAGCAGCCAAGATGTATGGGTAGCGGGGAAAGATGAGCAGTTCTTC.

The chain carries TRBV4-3 and TRBJ2-3, with no clear D. Trimming took off 0 bases at V and 4 bases at J, with 14 bases between the two ends. This CDR3 comprises 16 residues. Per germline, CDR1 LGHNA and CDR2 YSLEER. The CDR3 protein is CASSQEQTPGADTQYF. The CDR3, as DNA: TGCGCCAGCAGCCAAGAGCAGACCCCCGGCGCAGATACGCAGTATTTT.

The chain joins TRBV9 to TRBJ2-1; D might be TRBD2 (6 bases). In germline, CDR1 is SGDLS, CDR2 YYNGEE. This CDR3 region has 14 residues. V lost 3 bases to trimming and J lost 6 bases, with 13 bases between them. The CDR3 loop reads CASSGNRRGNEQFF. The DNA for the CDR3 is TGTGCCAGCAGCGGGAACCGGCGGGGCAATGAGCAGTTCTTC. Using reference TRBV9 and TRBJ2-1 for the parts outside the CDR3, the full variable domain is DSGVTQTPKHLITATGQRVTLRCSPRSGDLSVYWYQQSLDQGLQFLIQYYNGEERAKGNILERFSAQQFPDLHSELNLSSLELGDSALYFCASSGNRRGNEQFFGPGTRLTVL.